One and the same sample provided the 24 T cell receptor beta chains below, sequenced in a study of T cells in Graves' hyperthyroidism and ophthalmopathy. From RNA transcripts, TCR beta CDR3 regions were amplified. A set of HTBI primers served as the primers for a first-round RT-PCR of the TCR CDR3. From the multiplex PCR reads, TCRdb called clonotypes with MiXCR, one entry per CDR3 protein. The sample contains under 400,000 distinct CDR3 sequences, approximately 15% of which appear only once. Source material: blood. The receptors here all came from a woman aged 55-70 years with Graves' hyperthyroidism.

The chain has TRBV7-6 and TRBJ2-1, with 7 bases aligning to TRBD2. Trimming cost V 2 bases and J 8 bases; bases outside gene matches: 6. Germline-derived CDR1 and CDR2 are SGHVS and FNYEAQ. This CDR3 contains 14 residues. In nucleotides, the CDR3 is TGTGCCAGCAGCTTACGACTAGCTCCCCATGAGCAGTTCTTC. Protein product: CASSLRLAPHEQFF.

A few counts support this clonotype. The V and J genes are TRBV12-3 or TRBV12-4 and TRBJ2-5; TRBD2 matches at 7 bases. With V trimmed by 6 bases and J by 2 bases, 6 bases remained unmatched. CDR3 size: 14 residues. This CDR3 is CASSPGGGQETQYF. CDR3 nucleotide sequence: TGTGCCAGCAGCCCTGGGGGGGGACAAGAGACCCAGTACTTC.

V usage is TRBV19 and J usage is TRBJ2-5; perhaps TRBD2 as D (5 bases). Trimming removed 7 bases at V and 4 bases at J, with 16 bases between. The CDR3 is 14 amino acids. The germline gives CDR1 LNHDA, CDR2 SQIVND (reference sequence). The chain's CDR3 is CASKVALAGETQYF. The CDR3 coding sequence is TGTGCCAGTAAGGTAGCGCTCGCGGGAGAGACCCAGTACTTC.

This clonotype was picked up a small number of times. The chain combines TRBV11-2 with TRBJ1-5, with D perhaps TRBD1 (6 bases). The V end lost 5 bases, the J end lost 7 bases, and 15 bases lay between the germline ends. Germline CDR1 reads SGHAT; CDR2 reads FQNNGV. This CDR3 has 14 residues. The DNA for the CDR3 is TGTGCCAGCAGCCCCATCGGGGGGCGGCAGCCCCAGCATTTT. It is translated as CASSPIGGRQPQHF.

In its sample, this clonotype was seen many times. V and J are TRBV29-1 and TRBJ1-1, with D uncertain. CDR3 length: 11 residues. From germline, CDR1 is SQVTM and CDR2 ANQGSEA. The ends were cut back, 5 bases at V and 2 bases at J, with 6 bases in the middle. CDR3 protein: CSVRANTEAFF. In nucleotides, the CDR3 is TGCAGCGTTCGGGCAAACACTGAAGCTTTCTTT.

This clonotype has ten or more counts. The J gene is TRBJ2-2, the V gene TRBV7-8; 8 nucleotides match TRBD2. Trimming at V came to 5 bases and at J to 1 base, leaving 6 bases not matched to a gene. Germline V CDR1 and CDR2: SGHVS, FQNEAQ. The CDR3 consists of 16 residues. CDR3 coding DNA: TGTGCCAGCAGCCCCACTAGCGGCCTGAACACCGGGGAGCTGTTTTTT. It yields the protein CASSPTSGLNTGELFF.

This clonotype occurred many times. V gene TRBV3-1 combines with J gene TRBJ1-1; tentatively, D is TRBD1 (5 bases). V gave up 0 bases and J gave up 4 bases, with 15 bases separating them. The CDR3 sequence is 16 residues long. The germline CDR1 and CDR2 sequences are LGHDT and YNNKEL (reference sequence). DNA for the CDR3: TGTGCCAGCAGCCAAGATGCCGGGGGGTCTCCCACTGAAGCTTTCTTT. This gives the protein CASSQDAGGSPTEAFF. Supplemented by reference TRBV3-1 and TRBJ1-1, the full variable domain reads DTAVSQTPKYLVTQMGNDKSIKCEQNLGHDTMYWYKQDSKKFLKIMFSYNNKELIINETVPNRFSPKSPDKAHLNLHINSLELGDSAVYFCASSQDAGGSPTEAFFGQGTRLTVV.

In its sample, this clonotype was seen a few times. A read error is possible here, since a much larger clone lies one base away. The V and J genes are TRBV2 and TRBJ2-5; D perhaps matches TRBD1 (5 bases). The CDR3 contains 17 residues. The germline V gene has CDR1 SNHLY and CDR2 FYNNEI. The V end lost 3 bases, the J end lost 2 bases, and 19 bases lay between the germline ends. For the CDR3, the DNA is TGTGCCAGCAGTGAGGGGCCGAAGGGGTCGGTGCAAGAGACCCAGTACTTC. It yields the protein CASSEGPKGSVQETQYF.

The V and J genes are TRBV28 and TRBJ1-5; 10 bases fit TRBD1. Germline CDR1 is MDHEN and CDR2 is SYDVKM. Losses at the gene ends were 6 bases for V and 2 bases for J; bases not matched to a gene: 4. The CDR3 has 15 amino acids. CDR3: CASRSGTGGNQPQHF. The CDR3 DNA reads TGTGCCAGCAGATCCGGGACAGGGGGCAATCAGCCCCAGCATTTT. Drawing the rest from reference TRBV28 and TRBJ1-5, the complete variable domain is DVKVTQSSRYLVKRTGEKVFLECVQDMDHENMFWYRQDPGLGLRLIYFSYDVKMKEKGDIPEGYSVSREKKERFSLILESASTNQTSMYLCASRSGTGGNQPQHFGDGTRLSIL.

This chain uses TRBV18 with TRBJ1-4; D possibly corresponds to TRBD1 (5 bases). This CDR3 has 15 residues. Looked up from germline, CDR1 is KGHSH and CDR2 is LQKENI. The V gene lost 6 bases and the J gene lost 0 bases, with 11 bases spanning the gap. CDR3: CASSPGISTNEKLFF. CDR3 coding DNA: TGTGCCAGCTCCCCAGGGATTTCAACTAATGAAAAACTGTTTTTT.

This clonotype was picked up a small number of times. The rearrangement uses TRBV6-1 and TRBJ2-5; D may be TRBD1 (6 bases). Germline values: CDR1 MNHNS, CDR2 SASEGT. V shed 4 bases and J shed 7 bases, with 16 bases lying between them. This CDR3 has 14 amino acids. The CDR3 loop reads CASSARQARGTQYF. The CDR3 DNA follows: TGTGCCAGCAGTGCCCGACAGGCGAGGGGGACCCAGTACTTC.

This chain uses TRBV20-1 with TRBJ2-2, with 7 bases fitting TRBD2. In germline, CDR1 is DFQATT, CDR2 SNEGSKA (reference sequence). Trimming removed 6 bases from V and 0 bases from J; junction bases left unmatched: 7. The CDR3 covers 15 residues. CDR3 bases: TGCAGTGCCCAGAGGGCGGGAGCGAACACCGGGGAGCTGTTTTTT. Its protein product is CSAQRAGANTGELFF.

There are many counts of this clonotype. The rearrangement uses TRBV7-2 and TRBJ2-7; no reliable D call. CDR1 SGHTA and CDR2 FQGNSA come from the germline V gene. V was pared by 5 bases and J by 2 bases, with 13 bases between. The CDR3 extends over 14 amino acids. The CDR3 here is CASSQPVFTYEQYF. The CDR3 bases are TGTGCCAGCAGCCAGCCCGTGTTCACCTACGAGCAGTACTTC.

V and J are TRBV5-1 and TRBJ1-1; 10 bases fit TRBD1. The CDR3 is 14 amino acids. Germline CDR1 is SGHRS and CDR2 is YFSETQ. The V segment lost 4 bases and the J segment 5 bases; nucleotides outside the gene matches: 5. CDR3 residues: CASSPGTGETEAFF. Here the CDR3 DNA reads TGCGCCAGCAGCCCCGGGACAGGGGAAACTGAAGCTTTCTTT.

V is TRBV27 and J is TRBJ2-5; D gene unclear. Per the germline V gene, CDR1 is MNHEY and CDR2 is SMNVEV (reference sequence). The CDR3 sequence is 15 residues long. Trimming stripped 4 bases from V and 1 base from J, with 13 bases between. CDR3 loop: CASSSERGPQETQYF. The CDR3 coding sequence is TGTGCCAGCAGTTCCGAAAGAGGTCCCCAAGAGACCCAGTACTTC.

This clonotype occurred many times. This sequence joins TRBV20-1 and TRBJ2-3; D is possibly TRBD2 (6 bases). This CDR3 region has 15 residues. The V gene lost 2 bases and the J gene lost 0 bases, with 12 bases spanning the gap. The germline V gene has CDR1 DFQATT and CDR2 SNEGSKA (reference sequence). The chain's CDR3 is CSARWASESTDTQYF. For the CDR3, the DNA is TGCAGTGCTAGATGGGCTAGCGAAAGCACAGATACGCAGTATTTT.

Ten or more counts support this clonotype. The CDR3 nucleotides are TGCAGTGCTAGCTTACAGGGGAGGTACACTGAAGCTTTCTTT. It encodes CSASLQGRYTEAFF. The rearrangement links TRBV20-1 to TRBJ1-1, with 7 bases lining up with TRBD1. The V segment lost 3 bases and the J segment 3 bases; nucleotides outside the gene matches: 7. The CDR3 has 14 residues. CDR1 is DFQATT and CDR2 is SNEGSKA in the germline V gene (reference sequence).

This clonotype was observed many times. The chain carries TRBV30 and TRBJ1-2; TRBD1 matches at 9 bases. The CDR3 extends over 13 amino acids. Germline assignment: CDR1 GTSNPN and CDR2 SVGIG (reference sequence). J gave up 6 bases and V 4 bases, and 6 bases lay outside the gene matches. For the CDR3, the DNA is TGTGCCTGGACTACAGGGGGCGCCCATGGCTACACCTTC. Protein product: CAWTTGGAHGYTF.

The sample holds many counts of this clonotype. The genes are TRBV5-1 and TRBJ2-7; D possibly uses TRBD1 or TRBD2 (5 bases each). The CDR3 extends over 15 amino acids. Germline V CDR1 and CDR2: SGHRS, YFSETQ. Trimming left V 2 bases short and J 2 bases short, with 14 bases between. The CDR3 is CASSFSGTEAYEQYF. The CDR3 DNA sequence: TGCGCCAGCAGCTTCTCCGGGACGGAAGCCTACGAGCAGTACTTC.

This clonotype has ten or more counts. The chain uses TRBV20-1 and TRBJ2-3; D unclear. Trimming pared 4 bases from V and 4 bases from J, leaving 12 bases between. Per germline, CDR1 DFQATT and CDR2 SNEGSKA (reference sequence). This CDR3 region has 13 residues. DNA of the CDR3: TGCAGTGCTACGGTCGCAGTGCCAGATACGCAGTATTTT. This sequence encodes CSATVAVPDTQYF.

This clonotype was detected a few times. This chain joins TRBV2 and TRBJ2-7; possibly TRBD2 for D (5 bases). This CDR3 is built from 14 residues. V was trimmed by 6 bases and J by 0 bases, leaving 12 bases between them. Per the germline V gene, CDR1 is SNHLY and CDR2 is FYNNEI. The CDR3 region has the DNA TGTGCCAGCAGCCCCCGGCGGGCCTCCTACGAGCAGTACTTC. Its protein product is CASSPRRASYEQYF.

This chain links TRBV5-1 with TRBJ2-3, with D tentatively TRBD1 (5 bases). Trimming shortened V by 0 bases and J by 0 bases, and 14 bases separated the two germline ends. CDR3 length: 17 amino acids. Germline CDR1 SGHRS, CDR2 YFSETQ. This CDR3 is CASSLEGLLSSTDTQYF. The CDR3 DNA reads as TGCGCCAGCAGCTTGGAGGGGCTACTATCTAGCACAGATACGCAGTATTTT.

This clonotype appeared many times. The rearrangement links TRBV6-1 to TRBJ2-1; TRBD2 aligns across 8 bases. The CDR3 sequence is 15 residues long. With V trimmed by 5 bases and J by 5 bases, 8 bases remained unmatched. Germline CDR1 reads MNHNS; CDR2 reads SASEGT. The CDR3 spells CASSYNTGGDNEQFF. The CDR3 DNA reads as TGTGCCAGCAGTTATAACACGGGAGGGGACAATGAGCAGTTCTTC.

This clonotype was counted at least ten times. The chain has TRBV7-6 and TRBJ2-2, with D hard to call. This CDR3 is built from 14 residues. The V and J ends lost 8 bases and 0 bases respectively, with 10 bases between them. Germline assignment: CDR1 SGHVS and CDR2 FNYEAQ. CDR3 sequence: CASGIGSNTGELFF. CDR3 nucleotide sequence: TGTGCCAGCGGAATCGGGTCGAACACCGGGGAGCTGTTTTTT.